This TCR beta chain was found in a study of shared clonotypes between healthy human individuals. About the research overall: There were three CD4 naive, three CD4 memory, two CD8 naive and one CD8 memory plates per donor.

Replicate PCRs run on sorted subsets employed about 220 ng DNA, around 27,000 T cell genomes. Only in-frame clones appear in the TCRdb table, and some are missing; sequencing was by immunoSEQ multiplex PCR. The data hold 300,000 to 400,000 clones, with approximately 74% observed a single time. Germline assignment: CDR1 MNHEY and CDR2 SMNVEV (reference sequence). The V and J ends lost 0 bases and 4 bases, in that order; junction bases with no gene match: 1. CDR3 length equals 15 residues. This sequence joins TRBV27 and TRBJ1-5; 9 nucleotides line up with TRBD1. Sample: memory CD4+ T cells sorted from blood. Specified subset: CD45RA-negative fraction. The clonotype originates from a man aged 25-45 years in good health. The CDR3 DNA sequence: TGTGCCAGCAGTTTATCAGGACAGGGGAATCAGCCCCAGCATTTT. Translation: CASSLSGQGNQPQHF.